The following is a TCR beta chain sequence with its context. The record originates from a study of blood T cells in healthy people across ages. This CDR3 is built from 21 residues. The V end lost 2 bases, the J end lost 0 bases, and 27 bases lay between the germline ends. Germline-derived CDR1 and CDR2 are MNHNS and SASEGT. It was with a sample-barcoded 5' primer and a J-beta primer mix that a second PCR of roughly 7 to 12 cycles was run. TCRdb re-analysed the 5' RACE reads in MiXCR, keeping a single row per CDR3 protein. Found here are roughly 1,500,000 distinct CDR3 sequences, roughly 45% of them singletons; the top ten hold around 8%.

The sample taken for sequencing was blood. The sequence was collected from a woman younger than 35 in good health. The rearrangement links TRBV6-1 to TRBJ2-3; tentatively, D is TRBD2 (6 bases). As DNA, the CDR3 is TGTGCCAGCAGTGAATTATTATTTAGGGATAGGGCTAGCGAGAGCACAGATACGCAGTATTTT. It encodes CASSELLFRDRASESTDTQYF.